These T cell receptor beta chains were read from a single sample in a study of CD8+CD57+ T cells in acquired aplastic anemia. TCRdb fed the reads into MiXCR, producing one record per CDR3 protein. The sample lists roughly 190,000 distinct CDR3 sequences, roughly half occurring once. Sequenced sample: sorted CD4+, CD8+, or CD8+CD57+ T cells (not recorded which) from PBMCs. All receptors derive from a human donor in good health, serving as a control. CDR3s include the opening cysteine and the closing phenylalanine or tryptophan. Clone sizes are given selectively: once, few, many, or a class where the clone is expanded.

j_call,v_call,clone_size,cdr3_aa
TRBJ1-1,TRBV7-9,many,CASSFTGNKEAFF
NA,TRBV7-9,NA,CASSYGWATTDTQHF
TRBJ1-1,TRBV7-2,once,CASSLDSNTKAFF
TRBJ1-6,TRBV10-3,few,CAISGGGQSSYNSPLHF
TRBJ2-1,TRBV7-2,NA,CASSQRRRFYNEQFF
TRBJ1-2,TRBV20-1,many,CSARSSGDLLTF
TRBJ1-4,TRBV19,many,CASSATVANEKLFF
TRBJ1-6,TRBV18,NA,CASSPALGSPLHF
TRBJ1-1,TRBV7-6,many,CASSSSIITEAFF
TRBJ2-5,TRBV6-1,many,CASSEGDRVIQETQYF
TRBJ1-5,TRBV19,NA,CASSIRGNNQPQHF
TRBJ1-2,TRBV9,many,CASSVTGAYGYTF
TRBJ2-1,TRBV15,once,CATSPTSQNEQFF
TRBJ1-1,TRBV19,once,CASSPIRNTEAFF
TRBJ2-3,TRBV20-1,NA,CRVAGGPSTDTQYF
TRBJ2-3,TRBV7-3,NA,CASSVSGGMTDTQYF
TRBJ2-6,TRBV28,many,CASSLDRAGANVLTF
TRBJ1-5,TRBV19,many,CASSIGNRGGQPQHF
TRBJ2-5,TRBV7-6,many,CASSLELGALMGTQYF
TRBJ1-1,TRBV13,many,CASSAQSTEAFF
TRBJ2-2,TRBV7-2,NA,CASSFGFPGELFF
TRBJ2-7,TRBV12-3/TRBV12-4,NA,CASSRTVHEQYF
TRBJ1-2,TRBV24-1,few,CATSDSGYGGYTF
TRBJ1-2,TRBV5-1,many,CASSIGTGVYGYTF
TRBJ2-2,TRBV28,NA,CASSLRGAFRNGELFF
TRBJ1-1,TRBV9,few,CASSVEDYPILNTEAFF
TRBJ2-7,TRBV4-3,NA,CASSQVRGGAYEQYF
TRBJ2-7,TRBV4-2,many,CASSQDSTAEQYF
TRBJ1-2,TRBV5-1,NA,CASSLGSYGYTF
TRBJ2-7,TRBV29-1,NA,CSVVGGFGPYEQHF
TRBJ2-7,TRBV10-3,many,CAISGNHRAYEQYF
TRBJ1-4,TRBV19,NA,CASSILTGRREKLFF
TRBJ2-5,TRBV5-1,NA,CASSPSTETQYF
TRBJ1-2,TRBV4-2,few,CASSPLNSLDTSYGYTF
TRBJ1-1,TRBV11-2,many,CASSSGAGLNTEAFF
TRBJ1-3,TRBV24-1,NA,CATSDPGRAGNTIYF
TRBJ2-5,TRBV7-6,NA,CASSKGKSGRGGETQHF
TRBJ1-5,TRBV10-2,once,CASSGGENQPQHF
TRBJ2-2,TRBV11-1,NA,CASSRTGERYTGELFF
TRBJ2-7,TRBV6-2/TRBV6-3,many,CASRGPGGQTYEQYF
TRBJ2-3,TRBV2,NA,CASSTGWSTDTQYF
TRBJ1-1,TRBV7-6,NA,CASSVGAATEAFF